One and the same sample provided the 27 T cell receptor beta chains below, sequenced in a study of cytomegalovirus exposure and HLA in healthy donors. A multiplex PCR was run with 60 Vbeta primers and 13 Jbeta primers. TCRdb's table, derived via immunoSEQ multiplex PCR, lists solely in-frame clones and lacks some. The repertoire holds some 170,000 clones, roughly 81% seen once, with roughly 4.9% in the top ten. The sequenced sample consisted of PBMCs. The receptors were gathered from a woman younger than 30 in good health and CMV-seropositive.

CDR3 residues: CAWGRTASGANVLTF. The CDR3 DNA reads TGTGCCTGGGGAAGGACAGCCTCTGGGGCCAACGTCCTGACTTTC. This chain joins TRBV30 and TRBJ2-6; D is perhaps TRBD1 (6 bases). The CDR3 totals 15 residues. Looked up from germline, CDR1 is GTSNPN and CDR2 is SVGIG (reference sequence). Trimming left V 5 bases short and J 0 bases short, with 11 bases between.

V and J are TRBV5-1 and TRBJ2-1; 8 nucleotides match TRBD2. V shed 2 bases and J 2 bases; nucleotides not matched to a gene: 12. The CDR3 runs 18 residues. Germline V gives CDR1 SGHRS, CDR2 YFSETQ. This chain's CDR3 is CASSLTHARGGTYNEQFF. In DNA, the CDR3 is TGCGCCAGCAGCTTAACCCACGCCCGGGGGGGTACCTACAATGAGCAGTTCTTC.

In its sample, this clone was seen once. CDR3 sequence reads: CASRGQAGNTIYF. The CDR3 nucleotides are TGTGCCAGCAGGGGCCAGGCTGGAAACACCATATATTTT. The V gene is TRBV2, the J gene TRBJ1-3; no firm D call. This CDR3 is built from 13 residues. Germline V gene lookup returns CDR1 SNHLY and CDR2 FYNNEI. Trimming removed 6 bases at V and 2 bases at J, with 8 bases between.

This chain connects TRBV14 to TRBJ2-5, with 9 positions matching TRBD1. Matching the DNA end better, TRBJ2-7 makes the J call doubtful. Per germline, CDR1 SGHDN and CDR2 FVKESK. The CDR3 totals 15 residues. The CDR3: CASSQANRGPYEQYF. The CDR3 nucleotides are TGTGCCAGCAGCCAGGCTAACAGGGGGCCCTACGAGCAGTACTTC.

Only a few counts were recorded for this clone. The gene calls are TRBV4-1 and TRBJ2-7; 9 positions agree with TRBD2. Germline CDR1 MGHRA, CDR2 YSYEKL. This CDR3 is built from 15 residues. The J segment lost 6 bases and the V segment lost 2 bases, leaving 8 bases of the junction unmatched. CDR3 in amino acids: CASSQLAGTSREQYF. The CDR3 DNA reads as TGCGCCAGCAGCCAACTGGCCGGGACTAGCCGCGAGCAGTACTTC.

The chain couples TRBV6-1 to TRBJ2-7; TRBD1 matches at 7 bases. In germline, CDR1 is MNHNS, CDR2 SASEGT. The J segment lost 5 bases and the V segment lost 3 bases, leaving 7 bases of the junction unmatched. The CDR3 has 14 amino acids. This CDR3 reads CASSDQGVYDEQYF. In DNA form, the CDR3 reads TGTGCCAGCAGTGACCAGGGGGTCTATGACGAGCAGTACTTC.

This chain's CDR3 is CASSLVPSGGTDTQYF. CDR3 DNA sequence: TGTGCCAGCAGCTTAGTACCTAGCGGGGGCACAGATACGCAGTATTTT. This chain links TRBV7-6 with TRBJ2-3; 9 bases map to TRBD2. The germline V gene encodes CDR1 SGHVS and CDR2 FNYEAQ. The V and J ends lost 1 base and 1 base, in that order; junction bases with no gene match: 3. The CDR3 has 16 residues.

Here the CDR3 DNA reads TGTGCCAGTAATACCGGGACAGCTAGCTCCTACGAGCAGTACTTC. Translated, it gives CASNTGTASSYEQYF. The rearrangement links TRBV6-1 to TRBJ2-7; 7 bases fit TRBD1. J gave up 0 bases and V 9 bases, and 11 bases lay outside the gene matches. In germline, CDR1 is MNHNS, CDR2 SASEGT. The CDR3 length is 15 residues.

The chain recombines TRBV6-5 with TRBJ2-1; D not certain. The CDR3 runs to 11 residues. Germline-derived CDR1 and CDR2 are MNHEY and SVGAGI. V was cut by 8 bases and J by 7 bases, with 9 bases left in between. The CDR3 loop is CASFRGNEQFF. The CDR3 DNA reads as TGTGCCAGCTTCAGAGGTAATGAGCAGTTCTTC.

The chain recombines TRBV7-9 with TRBJ1-5; D is unresolved. Trimming stripped 6 bases from V and 4 bases from J, with 10 bases between. The CDR3 covers 13 residues. Germline CDR1 reads SEHNR; CDR2 reads FQNEAQ (reference sequence). The CDR3 here is CASSRDTNQPQHF. In DNA form, the CDR3 reads TGTGCCAGCAGTCGAGACACGAATCAGCCCCAGCATTTT.

V and J are TRBV4-2 and TRBJ2-1; a possible D gene is TRBD1 (6 bases). The CDR3 covers 15 residues. V lost 4 bases and J 6 bases, leaving 16 bases between the germline ends. CDR1 is LGHNA and CDR2 is YNFKEQ in the germline V gene. The CDR3 region is CASSLSTGPGNEQFF. The CDR3 nucleotides read TGTGCCAGCAGCCTCTCAACAGGGCCAGGCAATGAGCAGTTCTTC.

The gene calls are TRBV27 and TRBJ1-2; 8 bases match TRBD1. This CDR3 contains 15 residues. J gave up 4 bases and V 3 bases, and 7 bases lay outside the gene matches. Germline V gives CDR1 MNHEY, CDR2 SMNVEV (reference sequence). The CDR3 spells CASSLGQDLFYGYTF. CDR3 in DNA: TGTGCCAGCAGTTTGGGACAGGATCTGTTCTATGGCTACACCTTC.

The V call is TRBV21-1, the J call TRBJ2-7; the table gives TRBD1 as D, unverified against the DNA. TRBV21-1 is deemed a pseudogene. This CDR3 contains 14 residues. The CDR3: CASSKGQGAYEQYF. The CDR3, as DNA: TGTGCCAGCAGCAAGGGACAGGGGGCCTACGAGCAGTACTTC.

CDR3 residues: CASSSVIAKNIQYF. In nucleotides, the CDR3 is TGTGCCAGCAGCTCGGTAATAGCCAAAAACATTCAGTACTTC. The V call is TRBV13, the J call TRBJ2-4; D is unresolved. The germline V and J ends were trimmed by 4 bases and 0 bases, with 7 bases remaining between them. The CDR3 runs to 14 residues. The germline V gene has CDR1 PRHDT and CDR2 FYEKMQ (reference sequence).

The rearrangement uses TRBV9 and TRBJ2-1; D is unresolved. Germline values: CDR1 SGDLS, CDR2 YYNGEE. Trimming shortened V by 0 bases and J by 3 bases, and 10 bases separated the two germline ends. This CDR3 region has 15 residues. The CDR3 DNA reads as TGTGCCAGCAGCGTAGCGACATATAGCTACAATGAGCAGTTCTTC. It encodes CASSVATYSYNEQFF. Full variable domain (outside the CDR3, taken from reference TRBV9 and TRBJ2-1): DSGVTQTPKHLITATGQRVTLRCSPRSGDLSVYWYQQSLDQGLQFLIQYYNGEERAKGNILERFSAQQFPDLHSELNLSSLELGDSALYFCASSVATYSYNEQFFGPGTRLTVL.

The rearrangement uses TRBV7-2 and TRBJ1-1; 7 bases align to TRBD1. V dropped 1 base and J dropped 7; count of bases not matched to a gene: 6. The CDR3 is 14 residues long. The germline V gene encodes CDR1 SGHTA and CDR2 FQGNSA. The CDR3, as DNA: TGTGCCAGCAGCTTAGATCTCCAGGGGGGTGAAGCTTTCTTT. Translating gives CASSLDLQGGEAFF.

CDR3 nucleotide sequence: TGCGCCTGCTCGCCGCGGGGGGCAAGCACAGATACGCAGTATTTT. Protein sequence: CACSPRGASTDTQYF. The chain recombines TRBV10-1 with TRBJ2-3; 8 bases match TRBD2. Germline V CDR1 and CDR2: WNHNN, SYGVQD (reference sequence). The CDR3 runs to 15 residues. Trimming cost V 11 bases and J 0 bases; bases outside gene matches: 10.

The V gene is TRBV7-3, the J gene TRBJ1-1; a possible D gene is TRBD1 (5 bases). CDR1 is SGHTA, CDR2 FQGTGA, per germline. The V end was cut by 4 bases, the J end by 6 bases, with 18 bases between. The CDR3 is 15 amino acids. CDR3 sequence (DNA): TGTGCCAGCAGCTCAAGTGGACACCAAAGGGCTGAAGCTTTCTTT. It is translated as CASSSSGHQRAEAFF.

The chain has TRBV5-6 and TRBJ2-7; 13 bases align to TRBD2. The CDR3 totals 16 residues. V shed 4 bases and J 7 bases; nucleotides not matched to a gene: 11. CDR1 SGHDT and CDR2 YYEEEE come from the germline V gene. CDR3 DNA: TGTGCCAGCAGCCGACCGACTAGCGGGGGGCCCGGGGAGCAGTACTTC. Residues: CASSRPTSGGPGEQYF.

The chain links TRBV29-1 to TRBJ2-3; TRBD2 agrees at 11 bases. Losses at the gene ends were 4 bases for V and 14 bases for J; bases not matched to a gene: 14. Looked up from germline, CDR1 is SQVTM and CDR2 is ANQGSEA. This CDR3 has 14 residues. This CDR3 reads CSVAYELAGEIGYF. CDR3 sequence (DNA): TGCAGCGTTGCATATGAACTAGCGGGGGAAATAGGGTATTTT.

The chain couples TRBV5-6 to TRBJ1-5; perhaps TRBD1 as D (5 bases). V was pared by 1 base and J by 5 bases, with 16 bases between. The CDR3 covers 16 residues. The germline V gene encodes CDR1 SGHDT and CDR2 YYEEEE. CDR3 nucleotide sequence: TGTGCCAGCAGCTTGCTTCAGGGAAGATACGATCAGCCCCAGCATTTT. This encodes CASSLLQGRYDQPQHF.

This rearrangement joins TRBV27 to TRBJ1-4; 9 bases map to TRBD1. Trimming cost V 3 bases and J 8 bases; bases outside gene matches: 16. The CDR3 is 18 amino acids. Germline values: CDR1 MNHEY, CDR2 SMNVEV (reference sequence). CDR3 in amino acids: CASSLSKRLGQGNEKLFF. DNA of the CDR3: TGTGCCAGCAGTTTGTCGAAAAGGCTGGGACAGGGAAACGAAAAACTGTTTTTT.

This chain connects TRBV7-2 to TRBJ2-1; 11 bases are shared with TRBD2. The CDR3 is 15 residues long. V shed 5 bases, J shed 8 bases, and the junction held 8 bases outside the gene matches. CDR1 and CDR2 from the germline V gene are SGHTA and FQGNSA. In nucleotides, the CDR3 is TGTGCCAGCAGCCTCGGGACTAGCGGTCCGGATGAGCAGTTCTTC. Translated, it gives CASSLGTSGPDEQFF.

This chain joins TRBV6-6 and TRBJ2-1; tentatively, D is TRBD1 (7 bases). The CDR3 totals 12 residues. From germline, CDR1 is MNHNY and CDR2 SVGAGI (reference sequence). V was cut by 8 bases and J by 7 bases, with 12 bases left in between. The CDR3 spells CASGQGGNEQFF. Here the CDR3 DNA reads TGTGCCAGCGGCCAGGGGGGAAATGAGCAGTTCTTC.

This rearrangement joins TRBV7-6 to TRBJ1-2, with TRBD1 matching 10 bases. The CDR3 loop spans 16 amino acids. CDR1 SGHVS and CDR2 FNYEAQ come from the germline V gene. V lost 5 bases, J lost 8 bases, and 14 bases stayed unmatched. The CDR3 protein is CASSPGPGQGSRGYTF. The CDR3 DNA follows: TGTGCCAGCAGCCCAGGACCGGGACAGGGGTCCCGGGGCTACACCTTC.

This clone was observed a few times. This chain uses TRBV9 with TRBJ2-2; no clear D. Germline V lookup: CDR1 SGDLS, CDR2 YYNGEE. There are 13 residues in the CDR3. The V and J ends lost 0 bases and 6 bases respectively, with 6 bases between them. This chain's CDR3 is CASSVDLPGELFF. In nucleotides, the CDR3 is TGTGCCAGCAGCGTAGATCTCCCCGGGGAGCTGTTTTTT.

This chain links TRBV7-2 with TRBJ1-2; weak D call: TRBD1 (6 bases). CDR1 is SGHTA and CDR2 is FQGNSA in the germline V gene. With 5 bases removed from V and 4 bases from J, the gap between germline ends came to 20 bases. CDR3 size: 16 residues. Here the CDR3 reads CASSPAGGTPLYGYTF. CDR3 DNA: TGTGCCAGCAGCCCGGCGGGGGGGACACCTCTCTATGGCTACACCTTC.